This TCR beta chain was documented in a study of beta chain features in type 1 diabetes. Across the study: Healthy donors, compared against patients, showed similar age, gender and cell yields. Findings and limits, study-wide: Sampled from patients, naive, central memory and Treg TCRB repertoires appeared more similar than those sampled from healthy donors. Moderately but significantly shorter TCRB CDR3s were found in Type 1 diabetes patients in all four CD4+ subsets.

The single heparinised draw taken from each donor contained around 120 mL of blood on average. Expressed TCRB transcripts were sequenced after all isolated RNA was converted to cDNA. Average reads for naive, central memory and regulatory T cell samples were several million. Profiled with immunoSEQ multiplex PCR; TCRdb holds only in-frame clones, not every one. The data show 500,000 to 650,000 clones, over 10% seen once. Regarding this clone: Its antigen remains unidentified.

The TCR originated in a young man with type 1 diabetes. Sequencing input: naive CD4+ T cells from blood.

The CDR3, as DNA: TGTGCCAGCAGCCAAGATCCTCGAGGCGGGGTTGTCACAGATACGCAGTATTTT. It translates to CASSQDPRGGVVTDTQYF. The chain combines TRBV4-2 with TRBJ2-3, with D possibly being TRBD2 (6 bases). The V gene's germline CDR1 is LGHNA and CDR2 YNFKEQ. This CDR3 is 18 amino acids long. Trimming removed 0 bases at V and 2 bases at J, with 18 bases between.